This TCR beta chain was retrieved from a study of blood T cell repertoires in COVID-19. Assay used: immunoSEQ multiplex PCR; TCRdb lists only in-frame clones, some missing. The table lists more than 25,000 clones, more than 80% of them singletons, with around a tenth in the top ten. CDR3 length: 14 residues. V dropped 4 bases and J dropped 12; count of bases not matched to a gene: 13. The V gene's germline CDR1 is SGHRS and CDR2 YFSETQ. The sample consisted of peripheral blood. This sequence originates from a man aged 60 to 69 with acute or convalescent COVID-19. V gene TRBV5-1 combines with J gene TRBJ1-1, with 9 bases identical to TRBD1. CDR3 in amino acids: CASSIPGQGDSTFF. The CDR3 DNA is TGCGCCAGCAGCATACCGGGACAGGGCGATTCAACTTTCTTT.